This T cell receptor beta chain originates from a study of blood T cell repertoires in COVID-19. Background on the study: Both acute and convalescent COVID-19 samples were obtained from the United States, Italy and Spain.

The CDR3 runs 17 residues. J was trimmed by 7 bases and V by 4 bases; bases with no gene match: 10. CDR1 and CDR2 from the germline V gene are LGHNA and YNFKEQ. This clone appeared a few times. In the authors' workflow: Counts of nucleated cells, estimated from reference gene primer amplification, were obtained. Assay: immunoSEQ multiplex PCR; the TCRdb copy retains only in-frame clones and omits some. For V, J and clone size, that table is used; D and trimming come from the DNA. Here the sample spans 110,000 or so clones, 90% being singletons. This TCR was recovered from a human donor in a cohort sampled during active COVID-19. Input material: peripheral blood. V is TRBV4-2 and J is TRBJ2-7; 16 positions agree with TRBD2. As DNA, the CDR3 is TGTGCCAGCAGCCCCACCGGGACTAGCGGGGGGGCCTGGGAGCAGTACTTC. This sequence encodes CASSPTGTSGGAWEQYF.